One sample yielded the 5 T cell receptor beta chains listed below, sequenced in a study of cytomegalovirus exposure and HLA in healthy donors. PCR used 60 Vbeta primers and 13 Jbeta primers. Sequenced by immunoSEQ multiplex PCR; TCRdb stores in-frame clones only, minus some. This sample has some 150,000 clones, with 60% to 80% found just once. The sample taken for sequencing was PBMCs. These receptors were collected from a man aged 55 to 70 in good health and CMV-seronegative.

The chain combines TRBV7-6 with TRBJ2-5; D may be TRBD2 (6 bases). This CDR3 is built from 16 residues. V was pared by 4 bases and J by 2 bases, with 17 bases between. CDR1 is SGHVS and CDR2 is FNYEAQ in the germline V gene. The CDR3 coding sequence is TGTGCCAGCAGCTCGTACTCGGGACTGGGACAAGAGACCCAGTACTTC. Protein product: CASSSYSGLGQETQYF.

This CDR3 reads CASSEAVLAGANEQFF. For the CDR3, the DNA is TGTGCCAGCAGTGAAGCAGTCCTAGCGGGGGCTAATGAGCAGTTCTTC. The V call is TRBV6-1, the J call TRBJ2-1, with 10 bases matching TRBD2. The junction had 6 bases not matched to a gene; V was cut back by 0 bases and J by 7 bases. Germline CDR1 and CDR2: MNHNS and SASEGT. This CDR3 has 16 residues.

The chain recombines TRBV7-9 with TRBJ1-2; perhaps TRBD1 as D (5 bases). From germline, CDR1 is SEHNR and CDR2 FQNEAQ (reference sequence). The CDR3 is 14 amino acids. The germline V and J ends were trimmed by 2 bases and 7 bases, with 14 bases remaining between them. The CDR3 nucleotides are TGTGCCAGCAGCTTACAGGGCAGTAGTTCTGGCTACACCTTC. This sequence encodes CASSLQGSSSGYTF.

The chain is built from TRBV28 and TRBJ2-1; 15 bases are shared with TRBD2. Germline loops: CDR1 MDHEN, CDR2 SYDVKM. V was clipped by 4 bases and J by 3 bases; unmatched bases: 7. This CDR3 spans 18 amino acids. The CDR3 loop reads CASSSPRTSGGGYNEQFF. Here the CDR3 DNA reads TGTGCCAGCAGTTCTCCCCGGACTAGCGGGGGGGGCTACAATGAGCAGTTCTTC.

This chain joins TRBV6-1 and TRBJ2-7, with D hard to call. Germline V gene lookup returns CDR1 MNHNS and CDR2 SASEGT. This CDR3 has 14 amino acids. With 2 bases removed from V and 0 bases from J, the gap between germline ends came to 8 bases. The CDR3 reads CASSEPAASYEQYF. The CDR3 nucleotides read TGTGCCAGCAGTGAACCGGCGGCCTCCTACGAGCAGTACTTC.